This T cell receptor (beta chain) was identified during a study of blood T cell repertoires in COVID-19. Study-level information: COVID-19 samples, acute and convalescent, were from the United States, Italy and Spain.

Germline V gene data show CDR1 as MDHEN and CDR2 as SYDVKM. Trimming pared 6 bases from V and 0 bases from J, leaving 12 bases between. CDR3 length: 15 amino acids. How the authors handled the data: For nucleated cells, counts were estimated from reference gene primer amplification. The method was immunoSEQ multiplex PCR; TCRdb's version includes in-frame clones alone and lacks a portion of them. The V and J calls and the clone size are those of that table, but D and trimming were determined from the DNA. The sample holds about 60,000 clones, around 83% seen once. Source material: peripheral blood. The sequence was collected from a human donor in a cohort sampled during active COVID-19. This chain links TRBV28 with TRBJ1-5; D might be TRBD1 (5 bases). This CDR3 reads CASSRGHNSNQPQHF. The CDR3 DNA reads as TGTGCCAGCAGCCGTGGACATAATAGCAATCAGCCCCAGCATTTT.